This T cell receptor (beta chain) was recorded in a study of blood T cell repertoires in COVID-19. Turning to the study itself: Material from acute and convalescent COVID-19 was sourced from the United States, Italy and Spain. Nucleic acid was either cDNA or gDNA, and it came from T cells, B-cell-depleted T cells, or PBMCs.

In the original processing: Counts of nucleated cells, estimated from reference gene primer amplification, were obtained. The repertoire was sequenced with immunoSEQ multiplex PCR; TCRdb's copy has only in-frame clones and lacks some. From that table come the V and J calls and clone size; the DNA was used to work out D and trimming. The data contain around 41,000 clones, around 83% of them singletons. The CDR3 covers 17 residues. The ends lost 3 bases at V and 2 bases at J; junction bases unmatched: 6. Germline V gene data show CDR1 as LNHNV and CDR2 as YYDKDF (reference sequence). The clonotype comes from a woman aged 80 or older with active or convalescent COVID-19. Source material: peripheral blood. The gene calls are TRBV15 and TRBJ2-6; TRBD1 matches at 8 bases. CDR3 loop: CATSRTGEPAGANVLTF. The CDR3 region has the DNA TGTGCCACCAGCAGGACAGGGGAACCAGCTGGGGCCAACGTCCTGACTTTC. The full variable domain, with the rest looked up from reference TRBV15 and TRBJ2-6, is DAMVIQNPRYQVTQFGKPVTLSCSQTLNHNVMYWYQQKSSQAPKLLFHYYDKDFNNEADTPDNFQSRRPNTSFCFLDIRSPGLGDTAMYLCATSRTGEPAGANVLTFGAGSRLTVL.